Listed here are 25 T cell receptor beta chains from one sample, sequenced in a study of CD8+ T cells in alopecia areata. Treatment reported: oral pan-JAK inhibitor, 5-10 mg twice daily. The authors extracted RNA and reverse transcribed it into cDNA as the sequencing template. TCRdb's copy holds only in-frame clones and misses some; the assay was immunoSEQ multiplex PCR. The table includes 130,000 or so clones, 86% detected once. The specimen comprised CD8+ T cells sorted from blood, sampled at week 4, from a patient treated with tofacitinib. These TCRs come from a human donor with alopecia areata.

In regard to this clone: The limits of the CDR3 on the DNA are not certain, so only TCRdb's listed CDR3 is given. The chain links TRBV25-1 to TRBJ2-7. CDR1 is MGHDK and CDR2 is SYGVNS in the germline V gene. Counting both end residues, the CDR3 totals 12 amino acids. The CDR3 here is CASSSSAYEQYF.

Here the CDR3 DNA reads TGCGCCAGCAGCTTGGTCAGCTTGAACACTGAAGCTTTCTTT. Translating gives CASSLVSLNTEAFF. This chain links TRBV5-1 with TRBJ1-1, with D hard to call. Germline V gene data show CDR1 as SGHRS and CDR2 as YFSETQ. The CDR3 runs to 14 residues. The ends were cut back, 0 bases at V and 0 bases at J, with 6 bases in the middle.

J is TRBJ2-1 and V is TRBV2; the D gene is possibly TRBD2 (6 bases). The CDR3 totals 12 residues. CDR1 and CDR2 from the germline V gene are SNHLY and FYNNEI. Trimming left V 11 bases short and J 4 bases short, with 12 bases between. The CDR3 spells CALVAVYNEQFF. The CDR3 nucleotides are TGTGCCCTGGTAGCGGTTTACAATGAGCAGTTCTTC. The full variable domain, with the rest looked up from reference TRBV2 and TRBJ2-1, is EPEVTQTPSHQVTQMGQEVILRCVPISNHLYFYWYRQILGQKVEFLVSFYNNEISEKSEIFDDQFSVERPDGSNFTLKIRSTKLEDSAMYFCALVAVYNEQFFGPGTRLTVL.

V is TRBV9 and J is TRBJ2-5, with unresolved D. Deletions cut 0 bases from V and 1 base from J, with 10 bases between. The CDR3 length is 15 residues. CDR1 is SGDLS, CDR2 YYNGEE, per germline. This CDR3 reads CASSVDGGRQETQYF. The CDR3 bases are TGTGCCAGCAGCGTAGATGGCGGACGCCAAGAGACCCAGTACTTC.

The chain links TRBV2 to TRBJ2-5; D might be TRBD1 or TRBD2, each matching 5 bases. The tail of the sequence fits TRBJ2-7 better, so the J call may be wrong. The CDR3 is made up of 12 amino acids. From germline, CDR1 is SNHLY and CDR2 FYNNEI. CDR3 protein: CATMAGRYEQYF. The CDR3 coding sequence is TGTGCCACCATGGCAGGGAGATACGAGCAGTACTTC.

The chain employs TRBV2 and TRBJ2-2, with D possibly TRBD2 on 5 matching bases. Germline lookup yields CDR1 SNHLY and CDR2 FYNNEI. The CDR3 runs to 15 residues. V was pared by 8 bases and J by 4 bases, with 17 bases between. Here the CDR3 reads CASGWTGMGTGELFF. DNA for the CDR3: TGTGCCAGCGGATGGACTGGGATGGGCACCGGGGAGCTGTTTTTT.

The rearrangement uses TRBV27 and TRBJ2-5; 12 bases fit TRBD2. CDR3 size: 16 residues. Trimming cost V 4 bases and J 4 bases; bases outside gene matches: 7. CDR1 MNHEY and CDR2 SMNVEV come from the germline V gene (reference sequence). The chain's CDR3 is CASSSLAGGPGETQYF. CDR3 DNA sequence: TGTGCCAGCAGTTCCCTAGCGGGAGGGCCGGGAGAGACCCAGTACTTC.

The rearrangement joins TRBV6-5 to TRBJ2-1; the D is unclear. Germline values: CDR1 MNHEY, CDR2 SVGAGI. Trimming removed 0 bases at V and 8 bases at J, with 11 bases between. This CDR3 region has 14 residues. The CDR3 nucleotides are TGTGCCAGCAGTTACTCGGCAGGATCGGATGAGCAGTTCTTC. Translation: CASSYSAGSDEQFF.

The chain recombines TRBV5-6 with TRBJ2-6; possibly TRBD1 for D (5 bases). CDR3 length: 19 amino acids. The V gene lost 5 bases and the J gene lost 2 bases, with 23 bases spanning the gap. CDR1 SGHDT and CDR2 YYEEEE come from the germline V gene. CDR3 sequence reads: CASRDSGKPPFTGANVLTF. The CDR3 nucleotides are TGTGCCAGCAGAGATTCAGGGAAGCCCCCATTTACTGGGGCCAACGTCCTGACTTTC.

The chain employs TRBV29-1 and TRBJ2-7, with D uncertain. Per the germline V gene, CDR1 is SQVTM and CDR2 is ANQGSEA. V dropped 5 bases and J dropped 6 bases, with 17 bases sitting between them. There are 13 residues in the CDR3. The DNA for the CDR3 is TGCAGCGTTCACCATCCTGACCGGCGCGAGCAGTACTTC. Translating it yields CSVHHPDRREQYF.

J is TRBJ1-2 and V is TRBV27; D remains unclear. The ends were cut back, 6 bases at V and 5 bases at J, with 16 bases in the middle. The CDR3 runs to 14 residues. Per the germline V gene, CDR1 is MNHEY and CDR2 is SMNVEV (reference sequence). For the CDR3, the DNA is TGTGCCAGCAGCGACGGGTCCCCCGGGTATGGCTACACCTTC. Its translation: CASSDGSPGYGYTF.

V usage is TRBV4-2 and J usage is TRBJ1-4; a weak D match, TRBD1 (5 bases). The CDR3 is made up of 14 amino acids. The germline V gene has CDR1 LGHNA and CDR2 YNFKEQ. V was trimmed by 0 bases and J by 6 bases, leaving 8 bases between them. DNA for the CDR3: TGTGCCAGCAGCCAAGATGGGGCAGATGAAAAACTGTTTTTT. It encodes CASSQDGADEKLFF.

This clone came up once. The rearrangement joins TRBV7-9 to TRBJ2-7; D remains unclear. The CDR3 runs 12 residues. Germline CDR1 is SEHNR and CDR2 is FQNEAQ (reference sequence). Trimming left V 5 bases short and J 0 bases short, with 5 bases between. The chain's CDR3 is CASSGVSYEQYF. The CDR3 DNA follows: TGTGCCAGCAGCGGGGTCTCCTACGAGCAGTACTTC.

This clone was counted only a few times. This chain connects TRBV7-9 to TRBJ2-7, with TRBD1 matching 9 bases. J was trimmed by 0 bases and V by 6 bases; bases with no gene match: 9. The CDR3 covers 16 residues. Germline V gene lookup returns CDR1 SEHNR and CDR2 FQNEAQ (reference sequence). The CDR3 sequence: CASSQTGGQSSYEQYF. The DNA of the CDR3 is TGTGCCAGCAGTCAAACAGGGGGCCAGAGCTCCTACGAGCAGTACTTC.

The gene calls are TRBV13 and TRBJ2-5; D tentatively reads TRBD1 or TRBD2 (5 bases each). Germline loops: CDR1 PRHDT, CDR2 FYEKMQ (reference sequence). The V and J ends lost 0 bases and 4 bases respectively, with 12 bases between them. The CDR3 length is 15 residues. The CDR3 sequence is CASSLGVGTRETQYF. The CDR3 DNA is TGTGCCAGCAGCTTAGGGGTAGGGACGAGAGAGACCCAGTACTTC.

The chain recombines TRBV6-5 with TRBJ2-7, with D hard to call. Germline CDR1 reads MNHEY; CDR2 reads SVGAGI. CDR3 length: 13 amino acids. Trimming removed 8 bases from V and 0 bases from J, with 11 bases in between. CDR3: CASGHPSSYEQYF. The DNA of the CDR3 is TGTGCCAGCGGGCATCCGAGCTCCTACGAGCAGTACTTC.

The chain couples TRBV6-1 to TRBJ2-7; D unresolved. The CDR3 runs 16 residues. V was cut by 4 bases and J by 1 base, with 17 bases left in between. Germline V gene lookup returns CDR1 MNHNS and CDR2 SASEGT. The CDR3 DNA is TGTGCCAGCAGTGGGTACACCTCGGAACCTTCCTACGAGCAGTACTTC. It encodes CASSGYTSEPSYEQYF.

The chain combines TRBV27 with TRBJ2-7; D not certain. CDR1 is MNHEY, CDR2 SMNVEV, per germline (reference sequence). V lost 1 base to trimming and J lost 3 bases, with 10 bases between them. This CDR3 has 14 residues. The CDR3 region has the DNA TGTGCCAGCAGTTTATATGGACGCGGCTACGAGCAGTACTTC. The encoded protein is CASSLYGRGYEQYF.

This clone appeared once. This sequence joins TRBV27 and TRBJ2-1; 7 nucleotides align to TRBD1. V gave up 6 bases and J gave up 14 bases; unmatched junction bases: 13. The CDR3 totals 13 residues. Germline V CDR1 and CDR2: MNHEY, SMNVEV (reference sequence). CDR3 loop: CASSQNRAQGEFF. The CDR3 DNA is TGTGCCAGCAGCCAAAACCGGGCCCAGGGGGAGTTCTTC.

The CDR3 protein is CASSRSTGELFF. DNA for the CDR3: TGTGCCAGCAGTCGTTCTACCGGGGAGCTGTTTTTT. The chain has TRBV7-6 and TRBJ2-2; D not resolved. In germline, CDR1 is SGHVS, CDR2 FNYEAQ. The CDR3 loop spans 12 amino acids. Trimming cost V 6 bases and J 5 bases, with 7 bases left between them.

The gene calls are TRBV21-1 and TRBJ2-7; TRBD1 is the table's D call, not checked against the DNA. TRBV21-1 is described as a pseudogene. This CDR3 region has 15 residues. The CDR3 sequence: CASSIRTGGYYEQYF. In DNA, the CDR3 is TGTGCCAGCAGCATCCGGACAGGGGGCTATTACGAGCAGTACTTC.

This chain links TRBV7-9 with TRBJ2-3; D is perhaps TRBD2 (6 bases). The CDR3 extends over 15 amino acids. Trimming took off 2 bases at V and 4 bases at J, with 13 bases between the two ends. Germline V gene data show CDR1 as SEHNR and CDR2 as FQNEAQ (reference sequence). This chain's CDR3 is CASSLTSSLPDTQYF. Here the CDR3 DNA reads TGTGCCAGCAGCTTAACTAGCAGTCTGCCAGATACGCAGTATTTT.

CDR3 nucleotide sequence: TGTGCCAGCAGCTGGGGAAGGGCACCGGCTAATGAAAAACTGTTTTTT. As protein: CASSWGRAPANEKLFF. The chain combines TRBV7-3 with TRBJ1-4; D not resolved. CDR3 length: 16 residues. Germline V CDR1 and CDR2: SGHTA, FQGTGA. Trimming removed 4 bases from V and 3 bases from J, with 15 bases in between.

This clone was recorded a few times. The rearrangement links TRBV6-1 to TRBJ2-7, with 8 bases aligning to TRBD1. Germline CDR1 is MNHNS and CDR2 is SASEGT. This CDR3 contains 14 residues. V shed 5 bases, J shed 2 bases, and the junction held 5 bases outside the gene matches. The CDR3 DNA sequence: TGTGCCAGCAGTTATACAGGGGGTCCCTACGAGCAGTACTTC. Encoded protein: CASSYTGGPYEQYF.

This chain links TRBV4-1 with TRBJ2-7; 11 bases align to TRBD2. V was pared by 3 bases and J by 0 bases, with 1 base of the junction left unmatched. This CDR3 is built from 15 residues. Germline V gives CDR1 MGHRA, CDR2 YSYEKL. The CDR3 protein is CASSQTSGASYEQYF. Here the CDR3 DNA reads TGCGCCAGCAGCCAGACTAGCGGGGCCTCCTACGAGCAGTACTTC.